The 32 T cell receptor beta chains given below trace back to one sample, sequenced in a study of T cells in Graves' hyperthyroidism and ophthalmopathy. Template material for amplifying TCR beta CDR3 regions consisted of RNA transcripts. HTBI primers were used for first-round RT-PCR of the TCR CDR3. TCRdb analysed the multiplex PCR reads with MiXCR anew, one entry per CDR3 protein. This table has hundreds of thousands of distinct CDR3 sequences, over 15% appearing once. The sequenced sample was blood. The receptors originated from a woman in her late teens or twenties with Graves' ophthalmopathy.

In this sample, this clonotype turned up many times. The CDR3: CASTTSGGNTEAFF. In nucleotides, the CDR3 is TGTGCCAGCACCACAAGCGGGGGGAACACTGAAGCTTTCTTT. This chain uses TRBV27 with TRBJ1-1; possible D gene TRBD1, 5 bases. Germline lookup yields CDR1 MNHEY and CDR2 SMNVEV (reference sequence). The ends were cut back, 7 bases at V and 1 base at J, with 13 bases in the middle. The CDR3 has 14 amino acids.

This clonotype was picked up many times. The chain joins TRBV20-1 to TRBJ2-2, with D unclear. The length of the CDR3 is 14 residues. Trimming removed 4 bases from V and 3 bases from J, with 12 bases in between. The germline gives CDR1 DFQATT, CDR2 SNEGSKA (reference sequence). The CDR3 loop reads CSAMFTEYTGELFF. The CDR3 DNA is TGCAGTGCTATGTTTACTGAATACACCGGGGAGCTGTTTTTT.

This clonotype was observed many times. The CDR3 loop reads CASRIVREGLMNTEAFF. DNA of the CDR3: TGTGCCAGCAGGATTGTAAGGGAAGGGTTAATGAACACTGAAGCTTTCTTT. The chain combines TRBV2 with TRBJ1-1; D remains unclear. From germline, CDR1 is SNHLY and CDR2 FYNNEI. This CDR3 comprises 17 residues. V lost 6 bases and J 0 bases, leaving 20 bases between the germline ends. Filled out from reference TRBV2 and TRBJ1-1, the complete variable domain reads EPEVTQTPSHQVTQMGQEVILRCVPISNHLYFYWYRQILGQKVEFLVSFYNNEISEKSEIFDDQFSVERPDGSNFTLKIRSTKLEDSAMYFCASRIVREGLMNTEAFFGQGTRLTVV.

This clonotype was recorded many times. This sequence joins TRBV6-1 and TRBJ2-7; the D is unclear. CDR3 size: 12 residues. Between the trimmed V and J ends, which lost 1 base and 3 bases, there was a span of 4 bases. Germline V gene sequence: CDR1 MNHNS, CDR2 SASEGT. As DNA, the CDR3 is TGTGCCAGCAGTGAAGAGGGCTACGAGCAGTACTTC. Amino acid sequence: CASSEEGYEQYF.

This clonotype was seen many times. V usage is TRBV6-1 and J usage is TRBJ1-1; D gene uncertain. Deletions cut 3 bases from V and 0 bases from J, with 8 bases between. CDR1 is MNHNS, CDR2 SASEGT, per germline. This CDR3 is built from 14 residues. The CDR3 reads CASSDPGMNTEAFF. In DNA, the CDR3 is TGTGCCAGCAGTGACCCGGGAATGAACACTGAAGCTTTCTTT.

In this sample, this clonotype turned up once. A junction end diverges from the germline sequence, so it may reflect a read error. V is TRBV28 and J is TRBJ2-7; no clear D. Per germline, CDR1 MDHEN and CDR2 SYDVKM. The CDR3 extends over 14 amino acids. The DNA of the CDR3 is TGTGCCAGTCGAAACGGGTTATATACCTACGGGCAGTACTTC. As protein: CASRNGLYTYGQYF.

With regard to this clonotype: This may come from a read error, since a much larger clone is one base off. The rearrangement joins TRBV5-5 to TRBJ1-4; a weak D match, TRBD1 (5 bases). The CDR3 has 14 residues. Germline assignment: CDR1 SGHKS and CDR2 YYEKEE (reference sequence). Here the CDR3 reads CASSLEGTNEELFF. The CDR3 nucleotides read TGTGCCAGCAGCTTAGAGGGGACTAATGAAGAACTGTTTTTT.

This clonotype appeared many times. CDR3 loop: CASSLQQGSYEQYF. For the CDR3, the DNA is TGTGCCAGCAGCTTACAGCAGGGGTCCTACGAGCAGTACTTC. The genes are TRBV7-6 and TRBJ2-7; perhaps TRBD1 as D (6 bases). The CDR3 loop spans 14 amino acids. V lost 2 bases and J 1 base, leaving 9 bases between the germline ends. Germline loops: CDR1 SGHVS, CDR2 FNYEAQ.

This clonotype showed up many times. The genes are TRBV12-3 or TRBV12-4 and TRBJ2-7; TRBD2 agrees at 13 bases. The V segment lost 5 bases and the J segment 0 bases; nucleotides outside the gene matches: 4. CDR3 length equals 16 residues. The CDR3 DNA is TGTGCCAGCAGTACTAGCGGGAGGGATAGCTCCTACGAGCAGTACTTC. It is translated as CASSTSGRDSSYEQYF.

The chain carries TRBV5-4 and TRBJ2-2; D call uncertain. This CDR3 region has 15 residues. With 4 bases removed from V and 1 base from J, the gap between germline ends came to 11 bases. Germline CDR1 reads SGHNT; CDR2 reads YYREEE (reference sequence). The CDR3 sequence is CASSRSGQNTGELFF. CDR3 bases: TGTGCCAGCAGCCGGAGTGGCCAGAACACCGGGGAGCTGTTTTTT.

This clonotype was counted many times. The chain is built from TRBV3-1 and TRBJ2-7, with unresolved D. The germline gives CDR1 LGHDT, CDR2 YNNKEL (reference sequence). The CDR3 sequence is 13 residues long. V was clipped by 4 bases and J by 6 bases, with 13 bases between them. In DNA form, the CDR3 reads TGTGCCAGCAGCCCCCGGAGTTGGGGCGAGCAGTACTTC. Protein: CASSPRSWGEQYF.

This clonotype came up many times. This sequence joins TRBV2 and TRBJ2-3; TRBD2 matches 10 bases. Trimming removed 2 bases from V and 0 bases from J; junction bases left unmatched: 11. CDR1 is SNHLY and CDR2 is FYNNEI in the germline V gene. The CDR3 contains 19 residues. This CDR3 is CASSEWLLAGALSTDTQYF. In DNA, the CDR3 is TGTGCCAGCAGTGAATGGTTGCTAGCGGGGGCCCTAAGCACAGATACGCAGTATTTT.

This clonotype was seen repeatedly, ten times or more. This chain connects TRBV7-2 to TRBJ2-3; TRBD2 aligns across 10 bases. With V trimmed by 4 bases and J by 4 bases, 11 bases remained unmatched. CDR1 is SGHTA, CDR2 FQGNSA, per germline. The length of the CDR3 is 17 residues. CDR3 coding DNA: TGTGCCAGCAGCTACCAAGCGGGAGGGTGGAGGTCAGATACGCAGTATTTT. Its translation is CASSYQAGGWRSDTQYF.

Ten or more counts support this clonotype. The CDR3 DNA reads as TGTGCCTGCGGACAGGGGGCGAACACTGAAGCTTTCTTT. Amino acid sequence: CACGQGANTEAFF. The chain couples TRBV30 to TRBJ1-1; 11 nucleotides align to TRBD1. Trimming took 6 bases from V and 1 from J; bases not matched to a gene: 1. Looked up from germline, CDR1 is GTSNPN and CDR2 is SVGIG (reference sequence). The CDR3 contains 13 residues.

There are a few counts of this clonotype. V is TRBV20-1 and J is TRBJ2-2; 11 nucleotides align to TRBD1. CDR1 DFQATT and CDR2 SNEGSKA come from the germline V gene (reference sequence). The CDR3 has 14 amino acids. V gave up 5 bases and J gave up 3 bases; unmatched junction bases: 2. CDR3 nucleotide sequence: TGCAGTGCTCGGACAGGGGGCGACACCGGGGAGCTGTTTTTT. This codes for CSARTGGDTGELFF.

This clonotype has a handful of counts. V is TRBV7-9 and J is TRBJ2-1, with 7 bases fitting TRBD2. V lost 1 base, J lost 8 bases, and 8 bases stayed unmatched. CDR3 length: 15 residues. Per the germline V gene, CDR1 is SEHNR and CDR2 is FQNEAQ (reference sequence). The CDR3 protein is CASSLVSGGLDEQFF. CDR3 nucleotides: TGTGCCAGCAGCTTAGTCTCGGGAGGTCTAGATGAGCAGTTCTTC.

This clonotype was detected many times. The V and J genes are TRBV5-1 and TRBJ2-7; 8 bases are shared with TRBD1. This CDR3 spans 17 amino acids. Trimming removed 3 bases from V and 5 bases from J; junction bases left unmatched: 16. Germline V CDR1 and CDR2: SGHRS, YFSETQ. In DNA, the CDR3 is TGCGCCAGCAGCTCCAACGGCGCATCCAGGGGGCACAACGAGCAGTACTTC. Encoded protein: CASSSNGASRGHNEQYF.

This clonotype was detected many times. This chain uses TRBV5-6 with TRBJ1-1; maybe TRBD1 (5 bases). This CDR3 is 15 amino acids long. Germline loops: CDR1 SGHDT, CDR2 YYEEEE. V shed 0 bases and J shed 7 bases, with 16 bases lying between them. In DNA, the CDR3 is TGTGCCAGCAGCTTGGCCCCGGGCGTAAGGGGTGAAGCTTTCTTT. Protein: CASSLAPGVRGEAFF.

This chain joins TRBV12-5 and TRBJ2-2; 8 bases line up with TRBD1. This CDR3 is 14 amino acids long. V gave up 7 bases and J gave up 4 bases; unmatched junction bases: 5. Germline V gene sequence: CDR1 LGHNT, CDR2 FRNRAP. The CDR3 DNA follows: TGTGCTAGTGCTTATACAGGGGGCACCGGGGAGCTGTTTTTT. Translating gives CASAYTGGTGELFF.

This clonotype came up many times. V gene TRBV6-2 or TRBV6-3 combines with J gene TRBJ2-1; D may be TRBD2 (6 bases). Trimming removed 7 bases at V and 8 bases at J, with 18 bases between. Germline CDR1 is MNHEY and CDR2 is SVGEGT. The CDR3 loop spans 14 amino acids. The CDR3 spells CASNPSIGGDEQFF. CDR3 sequence (DNA): TGTGCCAGCAACCCGAGCATTGGCGGGGATGAGCAGTTCTTC.

This clonotype was counted many times. The genes are TRBV12-3 or TRBV12-4 and TRBJ1-1, with TRBD1 matching 7 bases. V trimming: 7 bases; J trimming: 4 bases; junction bases outside the gene matches: 6. CDR3 length equals 13 residues. The CDR3 sequence is CASNRDRVTEAFF. CDR3 in DNA: TGTGCCAGCAACAGAGACAGGGTCACTGAAGCTTTCTTT.

Many counts were recorded for this clonotype. The genes are TRBV28 and TRBJ1-1; D perhaps matches TRBD1 (5 bases). The CDR3 has 15 amino acids. Germline assignment: CDR1 MDHEN and CDR2 SYDVKM. Trimming cost V 3 bases and J 6 bases, with 17 bases left between them. DNA for the CDR3: TGTGCCAGCAGTTTGCCCCGGGACGGGGATTCTGAAGCTTTCTTT. Translating gives CASSLPRDGDSEAFF.

The chain uses TRBV29-1 and TRBJ2-3, with D perhaps given as TRBD1 or TRBD2 (5 bases each). The CDR3 length is 15 residues. Germline V lookup: CDR1 SQVTM, CDR2 ANQGSEA. The V end lost 6 bases, the J end lost 0 bases, and 16 bases lay between the germline ends. This CDR3 is CSVQSGAQSTDTQYF. Written as DNA, the CDR3 is TGCAGCGTCCAATCCGGGGCCCAAAGCACAGATACGCAGTATTTT.

This clonotype appeared many times. This chain connects TRBV28 to TRBJ1-1; perhaps TRBD1 as D (5 bases). Trimming cost V 7 bases and J 4 bases, with 13 bases left between them. The CDR3 length is 13 residues. Germline V gene data show CDR1 as MDHEN and CDR2 as SYDVKM. CDR3 DNA sequence: TGTGCCAGCAACGTGGGGGTTTCCACTGAAGCTTTCTTT. Translating gives CASNVGVSTEAFF. Drawing the rest from reference TRBV28 and TRBJ1-1, the complete variable domain is DVKVTQSSRYLVKRTGEKVFLECVQDMDHENMFWYRQDPGLGLRLIYFSYDVKMKEKGDIPEGYSVSREKKERFSLILESASTNQTSMYLCASNVGVSTEAFFGQGTRLTVV.

This clonotype was seen only a few times. It may be a read error: a sequence one base away is much more abundant. J is TRBJ1-1 and V is TRBV7-9; D not resolved. The germline CDR1 and CDR2 sequences are SEHNR and FQNEAQ (reference sequence). The CDR3 length is 15 residues. CDR3 residues: CTSSLAIGEDTEAFF. CDR3 DNA sequence: TGTACCAGCAGCTTAGCGATCGGGGAGGACACTGAAGCTTTCTTT. Combining the CDR3 with reference TRBV7-9 and TRBJ1-1 gives the whole variable domain DTGVSQNPRHKITKRGQNVTFRCDPISEHNRLYWYRQTLGQGPEFLTYFQNEAQLEKSRLLSDRFSAERPKGSFSTLEIQRTEQGDSAMYLCTSSLAIGEDTEAFFGQGTRLTVV.

This clonotype was recorded many times. V and J are TRBV10-3 and TRBJ1-2, with no clear D. There are 12 residues in the CDR3. Trimming removed 5 bases at V and 2 bases at J, with 6 bases between. Germline V gene sequence: CDR1 ENHRY, CDR2 SYGVKD. In DNA, the CDR3 is TGTGCCATCAGTCGGATGAACTATGGCTACACCTTC. Its protein product is CAISRMNYGYTF.

The rearrangement uses TRBV27 and TRBJ2-3; TRBD1 might be the D (6 bases). The ends were cut back, 3 bases at V and 4 bases at J, with 11 bases in the middle. The CDR3 is 14 residues long. Per the germline V gene, CDR1 is MNHEY and CDR2 is SMNVEV (reference sequence). The CDR3 loop reads CASSFRGGPDTQYF. CDR3 in DNA: TGTGCCAGCAGTTTTCGTGGGGGCCCAGATACGCAGTATTTT.

This clonotype was counted many times. The CDR3 region has the DNA TGTGCCAGCAGCTTAGCCTATGAAGCTTTCTTT. Its translation: CASSLAYEAFF. The chain links TRBV11-2 to TRBJ1-1; no clear D. Germline V CDR1 and CDR2: SGHAT, FQNNGV. The V end was cut by 1 base, the J end by 7 bases, with 4 bases between. The CDR3 is made up of 11 amino acids.

In this sample, this clonotype turned up many times. This chain uses TRBV20-1 with TRBJ1-2; D gene ambiguous. Per germline, CDR1 DFQATT and CDR2 SNEGSKA (reference sequence). The CDR3 has 14 residues. Deletions cut 0 bases from V and 8 bases from J, with 16 bases between. DNA of the CDR3: TGCAGTGCTAGAGATGGAGCTAGAGATATAGGCTACACCTTC. Protein sequence: CSARDGARDIGYTF.

Only one count was recorded for this clonotype. The chain employs TRBV29-1 and TRBJ2-7, with 7 positions matching TRBD1. Trimming cost V 6 bases and J 5 bases; bases outside gene matches: 13. Germline CDR1 SQVTM, CDR2 ANQGSEA. The CDR3 sequence is 14 residues long. In DNA, the CDR3 is TGCAGCGTCGAGACAGGGTCGGAGTTAAACGAGCAGTACTTC. This sequence encodes CSVETGSELNEQYF.

As regards this clonotype: This may come from a read error, since a much larger clone is one base off. The V call is TRBV15, the J call TRBJ2-1; 12 bases align to TRBD2. Germline CDR1 LNHNV, CDR2 YYDKDF (reference sequence). The length of the CDR3 is 17 residues. In DNA, the CDR3 is TGTGCCCCCAGCAGAGAGGGGAGACTAGCGGGGGCTTATGAGCAGTTCTTC. The encoded protein is CAPSREGRLAGAYEQFF.

This clonotype was seen many times. CDR3 DNA: TGTGCCTGGAGGGGGGACAGGGGGCTTGGAGCTTTCTTT. It codes for CAWRGDRGLGAFF. The rearrangement uses TRBV30 and TRBJ1-1; 12 bases agree with TRBD1. V dropped 3 bases and J dropped 10; count of bases not matched to a gene: 6. Per the germline V gene, CDR1 is GTSNPN and CDR2 is SVGIG (reference sequence). CDR3 length: 13 residues.